Detailed here is one T cell receptor beta chain. Positive CCR7 selection of CD45RO-negative cells yielded the naive CD8 cells, and terminally differentiated effector memory CD45RA+ cells were excluded. Libraries were prepared by immunoSEQ multiplex PCR; TCRdb keeps only in-frame clonotypes and omits some of them. This table has about 2 million clones, about 94% appearing once. The sample originates from a study of shared clonotypes between healthy human individuals. The CDR3 is made up of 13 amino acids. V dropped 6 bases and J dropped 0 bases, with 8 bases sitting between them. Germline V gene sequence: CDR1 MNHEY, CDR2 SVGAGI.

This TCR was sampled from a man aged 18 to 35 in good health. The V gene is TRBV6-5, the J gene TRBJ1-1; D gene unclear. Sample: naive CD8+ T cells sorted from blood. CDR3 region: CASSPRLNTEAFF. CDR3 DNA sequence: TGTGCCAGCAGCCCGAGGCTGAACACTGAAGCTTTCTTT.